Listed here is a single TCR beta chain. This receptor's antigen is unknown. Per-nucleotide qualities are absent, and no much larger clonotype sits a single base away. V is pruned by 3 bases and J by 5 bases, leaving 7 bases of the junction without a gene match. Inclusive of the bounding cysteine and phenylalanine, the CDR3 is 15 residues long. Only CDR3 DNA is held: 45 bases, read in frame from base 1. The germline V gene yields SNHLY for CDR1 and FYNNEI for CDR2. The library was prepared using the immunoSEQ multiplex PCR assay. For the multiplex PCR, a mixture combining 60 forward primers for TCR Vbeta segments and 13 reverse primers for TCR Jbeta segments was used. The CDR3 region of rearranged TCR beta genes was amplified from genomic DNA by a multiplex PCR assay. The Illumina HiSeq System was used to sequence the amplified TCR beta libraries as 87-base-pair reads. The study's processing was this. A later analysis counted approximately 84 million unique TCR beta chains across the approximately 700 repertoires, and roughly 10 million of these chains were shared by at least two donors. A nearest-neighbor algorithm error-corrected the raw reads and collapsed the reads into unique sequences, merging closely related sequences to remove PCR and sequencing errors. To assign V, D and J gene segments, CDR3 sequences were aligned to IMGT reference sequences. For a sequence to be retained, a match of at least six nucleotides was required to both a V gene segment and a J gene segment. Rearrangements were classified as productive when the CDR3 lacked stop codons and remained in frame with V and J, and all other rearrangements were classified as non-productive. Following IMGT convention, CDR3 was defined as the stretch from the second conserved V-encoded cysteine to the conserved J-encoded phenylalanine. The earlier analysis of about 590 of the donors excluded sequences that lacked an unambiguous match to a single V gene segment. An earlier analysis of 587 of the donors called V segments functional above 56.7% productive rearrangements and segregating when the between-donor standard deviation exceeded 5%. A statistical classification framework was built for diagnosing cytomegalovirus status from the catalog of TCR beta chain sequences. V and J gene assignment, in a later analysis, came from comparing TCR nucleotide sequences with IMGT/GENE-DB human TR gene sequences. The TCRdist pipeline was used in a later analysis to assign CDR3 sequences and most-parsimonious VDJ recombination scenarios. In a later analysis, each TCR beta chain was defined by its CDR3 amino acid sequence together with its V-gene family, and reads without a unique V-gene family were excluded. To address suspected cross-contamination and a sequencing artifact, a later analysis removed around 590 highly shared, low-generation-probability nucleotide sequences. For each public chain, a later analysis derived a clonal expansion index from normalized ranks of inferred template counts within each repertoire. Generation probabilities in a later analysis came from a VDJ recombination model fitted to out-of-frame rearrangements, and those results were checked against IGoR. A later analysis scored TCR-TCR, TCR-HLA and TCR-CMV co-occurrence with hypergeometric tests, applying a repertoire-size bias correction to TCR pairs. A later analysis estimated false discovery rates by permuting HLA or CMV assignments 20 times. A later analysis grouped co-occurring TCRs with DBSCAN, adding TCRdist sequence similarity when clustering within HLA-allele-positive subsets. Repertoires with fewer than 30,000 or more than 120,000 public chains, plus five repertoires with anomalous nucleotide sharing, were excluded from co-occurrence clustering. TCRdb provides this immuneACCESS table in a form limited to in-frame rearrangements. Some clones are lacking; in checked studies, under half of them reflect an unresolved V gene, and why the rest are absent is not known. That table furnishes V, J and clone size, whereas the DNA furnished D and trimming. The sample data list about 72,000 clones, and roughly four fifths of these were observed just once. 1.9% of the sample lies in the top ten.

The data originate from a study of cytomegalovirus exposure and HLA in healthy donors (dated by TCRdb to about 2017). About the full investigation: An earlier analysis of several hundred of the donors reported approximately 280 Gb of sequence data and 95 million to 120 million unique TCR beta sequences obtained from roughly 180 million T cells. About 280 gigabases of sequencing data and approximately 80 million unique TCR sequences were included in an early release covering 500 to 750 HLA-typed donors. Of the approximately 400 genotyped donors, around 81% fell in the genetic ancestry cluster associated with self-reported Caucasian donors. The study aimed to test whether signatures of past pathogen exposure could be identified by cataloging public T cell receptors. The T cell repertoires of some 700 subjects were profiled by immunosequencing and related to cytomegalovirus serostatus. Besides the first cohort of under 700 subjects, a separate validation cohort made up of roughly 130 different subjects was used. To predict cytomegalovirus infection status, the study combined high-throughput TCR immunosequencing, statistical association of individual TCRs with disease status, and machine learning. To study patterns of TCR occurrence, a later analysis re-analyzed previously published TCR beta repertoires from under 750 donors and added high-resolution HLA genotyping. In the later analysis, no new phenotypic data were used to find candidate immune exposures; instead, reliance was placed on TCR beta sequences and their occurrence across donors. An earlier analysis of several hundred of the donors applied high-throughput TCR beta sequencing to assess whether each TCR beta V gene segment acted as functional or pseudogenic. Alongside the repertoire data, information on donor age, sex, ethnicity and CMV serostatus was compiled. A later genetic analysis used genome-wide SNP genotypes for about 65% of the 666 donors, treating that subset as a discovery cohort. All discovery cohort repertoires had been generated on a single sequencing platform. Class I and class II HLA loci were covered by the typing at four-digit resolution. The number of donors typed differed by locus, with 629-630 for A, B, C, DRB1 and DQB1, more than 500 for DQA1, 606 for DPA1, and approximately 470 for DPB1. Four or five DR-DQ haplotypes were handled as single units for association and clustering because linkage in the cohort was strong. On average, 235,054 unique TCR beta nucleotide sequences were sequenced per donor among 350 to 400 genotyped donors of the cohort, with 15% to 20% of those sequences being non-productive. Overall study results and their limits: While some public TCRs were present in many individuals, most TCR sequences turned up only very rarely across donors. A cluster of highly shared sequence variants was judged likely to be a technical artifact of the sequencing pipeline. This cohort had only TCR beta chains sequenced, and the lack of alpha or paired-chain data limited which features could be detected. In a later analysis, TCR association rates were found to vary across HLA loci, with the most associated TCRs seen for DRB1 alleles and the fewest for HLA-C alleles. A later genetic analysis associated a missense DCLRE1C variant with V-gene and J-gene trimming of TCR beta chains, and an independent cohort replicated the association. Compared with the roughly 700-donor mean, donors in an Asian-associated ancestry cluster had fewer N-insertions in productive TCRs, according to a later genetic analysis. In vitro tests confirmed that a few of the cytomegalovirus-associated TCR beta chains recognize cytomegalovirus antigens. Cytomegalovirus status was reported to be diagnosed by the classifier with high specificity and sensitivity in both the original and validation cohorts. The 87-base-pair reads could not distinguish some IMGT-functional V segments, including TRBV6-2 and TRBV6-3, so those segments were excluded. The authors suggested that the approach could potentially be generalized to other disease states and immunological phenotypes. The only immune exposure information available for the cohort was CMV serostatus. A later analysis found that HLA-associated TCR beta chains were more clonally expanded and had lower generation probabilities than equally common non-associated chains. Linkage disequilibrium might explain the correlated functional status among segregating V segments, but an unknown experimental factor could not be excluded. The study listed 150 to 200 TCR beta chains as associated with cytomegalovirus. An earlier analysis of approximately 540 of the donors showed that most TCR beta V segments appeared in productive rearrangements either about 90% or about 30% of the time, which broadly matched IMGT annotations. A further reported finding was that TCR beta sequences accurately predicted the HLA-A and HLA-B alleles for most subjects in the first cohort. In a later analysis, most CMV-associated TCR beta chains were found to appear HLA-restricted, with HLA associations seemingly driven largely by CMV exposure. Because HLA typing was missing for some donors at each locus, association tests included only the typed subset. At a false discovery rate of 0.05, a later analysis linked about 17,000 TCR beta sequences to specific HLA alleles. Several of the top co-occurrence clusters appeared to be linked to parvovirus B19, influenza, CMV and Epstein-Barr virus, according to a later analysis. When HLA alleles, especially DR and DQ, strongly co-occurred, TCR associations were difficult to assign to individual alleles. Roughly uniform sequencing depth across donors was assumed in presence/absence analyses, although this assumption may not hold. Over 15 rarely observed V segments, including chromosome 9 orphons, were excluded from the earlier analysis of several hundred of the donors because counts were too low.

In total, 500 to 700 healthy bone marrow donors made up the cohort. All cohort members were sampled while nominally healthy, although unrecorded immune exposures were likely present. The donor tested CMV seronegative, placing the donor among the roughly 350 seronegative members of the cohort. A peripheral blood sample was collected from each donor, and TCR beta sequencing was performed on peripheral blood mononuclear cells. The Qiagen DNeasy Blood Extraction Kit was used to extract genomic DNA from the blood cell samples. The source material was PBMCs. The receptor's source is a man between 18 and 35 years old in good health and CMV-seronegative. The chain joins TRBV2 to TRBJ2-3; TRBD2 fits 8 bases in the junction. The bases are TGTGCCAGCAGTGAGCGGGGGGCCGGGAGAGATACGCAGTATTTT. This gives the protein CASSERGAGRDTQYF.